These T cell receptor beta chains were read from a single sample in a study of T cells in lung cancer brain metastases. Clones were read by immunoSEQ multiplex PCR, and TCRdb kept only the in-frame ones, dropping some. The table records approximately 4,800 clones, roughly 87% of them present only once. Sequenced input: tumor tissue from the primary lung tumor. The receptors were sampled from a woman in her forties or fifties with non-small cell lung cancer. Each CDR3 is given with its conserved first and last residue. Fields, in order: CDR3 protein, clone size, J gene, V gene. Clone size appears in some rows only: once, few, many, or a class for an expanded clone.

cdr3_aa: CASSSGHMNTEAFF; clone_size: once; j_call: TRBJ1-1; v_call: TRBV5-4
cdr3_aa: CATSGDGTVFMNTEAFF; clone_size: .; j_call: TRBJ1-1; v_call: TRBV2
cdr3_aa: CASSLASGASEQFF; clone_size: .; j_call: TRBJ2-1; v_call: TRBV7-9
cdr3_aa: CSALGGTNEKLFF; clone_size: .; j_call: TRBJ1-4; v_call: TRBV29-1
cdr3_aa: CASSLIGLLNEQFF; clone_size: few; j_call: TRBJ2-1; v_call: TRBV7-2
cdr3_aa: CASSLRLADPQETQYF; clone_size: once; j_call: TRBJ2-5; v_call: TRBV27
cdr3_aa: CASSSGYTTEAFF; clone_size: .; j_call: TRBJ1-1; v_call: TRBV5-1
cdr3_aa: CASSVDPGGSAGELFF; clone_size: .; j_call: TRBJ2-2; v_call: TRBV9
cdr3_aa: CASGNSQGYYGYTF; clone_size: .; j_call: TRBJ1-2; v_call: TRBV12-5
cdr3_aa: CASSPPTSTGGNEQFF; clone_size: .; j_call: TRBJ2-1; v_call: TRBV28
cdr3_aa: CASSPGTGGYGYTF; clone_size: .; j_call: TRBJ1-2; v_call: TRBV5-1
cdr3_aa: CASSQGGQGRQTQYF; clone_size: once; j_call: TRBJ2-5; v_call: TRBV7-7
cdr3_aa: CASSPSIMNTKAFF; clone_size: .; j_call: TRBJ1-1; v_call: TRBV18
cdr3_aa: CASSPRVLNEKLFF; clone_size: .; j_call: TRBJ1-4; v_call: TRBV19
cdr3_aa: CASSLGLAGADTQYF; clone_size: .; j_call: TRBJ2-3; v_call: TRBV5-5
cdr3_aa: CASSLWGSGANVLTF; clone_size: .; j_call: TRBJ2-6; v_call: TRBV6-5
cdr3_aa: CASTLARNTEAFF; clone_size: .; j_call: TRBJ1-1; v_call: TRBV7-8
cdr3_aa: CASSYGGGNGYTF; clone_size: .; j_call: TRBJ1-2; v_call: TRBV11-3
cdr3_aa: CASSGSRVLNTGELFF; clone_size: .; j_call: TRBJ2-2; v_call: TRBV25-1
cdr3_aa: CASRPPGNTEAFF; clone_size: .; j_call: TRBJ1-1; v_call: TRBV25-1
cdr3_aa: CASNPGKISMTGYTF; clone_size: once; j_call: TRBJ1-2; v_call: TRBV5-1
cdr3_aa: CASRGADTQYF; clone_size: .; j_call: TRBJ2-3; v_call: TRBV6-1
cdr3_aa: CAWSVGGARGYTF; clone_size: .; j_call: TRBJ1-2; v_call: TRBV30
cdr3_aa: CASTGTSGSTGELFF; clone_size: .; j_call: TRBJ2-2; v_call: TRBV19
cdr3_aa: CASNSNQGAEAFF; clone_size: few; j_call: TRBJ1-1; v_call: TRBV7-9
cdr3_aa: CASKDRTSTDTQYF; clone_size: .; j_call: TRBJ2-3; v_call: TRBV6-1
cdr3_aa: CASSPTGPSNQPQHF; clone_size: .; j_call: TRBJ1-5; v_call: TRBV6-5
cdr3_aa: CASSRADRPVEAFF; clone_size: .; j_call: TRBJ1-1; v_call: TRBV27
cdr3_aa: CASSLSGWLFF; clone_size: .; j_call: TRBJ2-2; v_call: TRBV7-9
cdr3_aa: CASSILLAGGTDTQYF; clone_size: .; j_call: TRBJ2-3; v_call: TRBV7-9
cdr3_aa: CASSQQVLAEQFF; clone_size: .; j_call: TRBJ2-1; v_call: TRBV7-2
cdr3_aa: CASSTTSGRAYNEQFF; clone_size: .; j_call: TRBJ2-1; v_call: TRBV5-1
cdr3_aa: CASSPGGDRVSEAFF; clone_size: .; j_call: TRBJ1-1; v_call: TRBV18
cdr3_aa: CASSLQEGVEKLFF; clone_size: few; j_call: TRBJ1-4; v_call: TRBV27
cdr3_aa: CASSLAGVVPGANVLTF; clone_size: .; j_call: TRBJ2-6; v_call: TRBV25-1
cdr3_aa: CASMEPNNEQFF; clone_size: .; j_call: TRBJ2-1; v_call: TRBV5-4
cdr3_aa: CASSQARGEGKQFF; clone_size: .; j_call: TRBJ2-1; v_call: TRBV4-2
cdr3_aa: CASSLVGTKGNEQFF; clone_size: .; j_call: TRBJ2-1; v_call: TRBV11-3
cdr3_aa: CASSLGLADTGELFF; clone_size: .; j_call: TRBJ2-2; v_call: TRBV5-1
cdr3_aa: CASSLAGGGYTGELFF; clone_size: .; j_call: TRBJ2-2; v_call: TRBV11-3
cdr3_aa: CATSSGPYAETQYF; clone_size: .; j_call: TRBJ2-5; v_call: TRBV7-2
cdr3_aa: CASSESGLRSPHEQFF; clone_size: .; j_call: TRBJ2-1; v_call: TRBV25-1
cdr3_aa: CASSLEGPQYNEQFF; clone_size: .; j_call: TRBJ2-1; v_call: TRBV27
cdr3_aa: CASSYLGDNEQFF; clone_size: .; j_call: TRBJ2-1; v_call: TRBV6-5